Below are 4 T cell receptor beta chains sequenced from a single sample in a study of cytomegalovirus exposure and HLA in healthy donors. Primers: 60 Vbeta forward and 13 Jbeta reverse. Data came from immunoSEQ multiplex PCR; TCRdb stores just in-frame clones and leaves some out. The table records over 200,000 clones, more than 75% of them present only once. Sequencing used PBMCs. The source is a male donor in good health and CMV-seronegative.

Only a few counts were recorded for this clone. The chain employs TRBV2 and TRBJ2-7, with TRBD2 matching over 8 bases. The CDR3 sequence is 14 residues long. Germline values: CDR1 SNHLY, CDR2 FYNNEI. Losses at the gene ends were 4 bases for V and 2 bases for J; bases not matched to a gene: 4. The CDR3 is CASSGSGRPYEQYF. The CDR3 nucleotides read TGTGCCAGCAGTGGAAGCGGGAGACCCTACGAGCAGTACTTC.

This rearrangement joins TRBV5-4 to TRBJ2-2; a possible D gene is TRBD1 (6 bases). V lost 2 bases, J lost 1 base, and 12 bases lay in between. Germline-derived CDR1 and CDR2 are SGHNT and YYREEE (reference sequence). The CDR3 length is 16 residues. In nucleotides, the CDR3 is TGTGCCAGCAGCTTCGCAGCAGGGGAGAACACCGGGGAGCTGTTTTTT. It codes for CASSFAAGENTGELFF. The variable domain in full, completed from reference TRBV5-4 and TRBJ2-2, reads ETGVTQSPTHLIKTRGQQVTLRCSSQSGHNTVSWYQQALGQGPQFIFQYYREEENGRGNFPPRFSGLQFPNYSSELNVNALELDDSALYLCASSFAAGENTGELFFGEGSRLTVL.

This chain connects TRBV11-3 to TRBJ2-7; 8 bases fit TRBD1. Germline CDR1 and CDR2: SGHNT and YENEEA. The V and J ends lost 4 bases and 3 bases, in that order; junction bases with no gene match: 8. The CDR3 spans 15 residues. The CDR3 bases are TGTGCCAGCAGCTCCGGACAGGGCAGGAGCTACGAGCAGTACTTC. This sequence encodes CASSSGQGRSYEQYF.

The J gene is TRBJ2-7, the V gene TRBV7-9, with TRBD2 identical over 13 bases. There are 16 residues in the CDR3. J gave up 4 bases and V 5 bases, and 8 bases lay outside the gene matches. In germline, CDR1 is SEHNR, CDR2 FQNEAQ (reference sequence). CDR3 loop: CASSPGLAGAGYEQYF. In DNA form, the CDR3 reads TGTGCCAGCAGCCCCGGACTAGCGGGAGCTGGGTACGAGCAGTACTTC.